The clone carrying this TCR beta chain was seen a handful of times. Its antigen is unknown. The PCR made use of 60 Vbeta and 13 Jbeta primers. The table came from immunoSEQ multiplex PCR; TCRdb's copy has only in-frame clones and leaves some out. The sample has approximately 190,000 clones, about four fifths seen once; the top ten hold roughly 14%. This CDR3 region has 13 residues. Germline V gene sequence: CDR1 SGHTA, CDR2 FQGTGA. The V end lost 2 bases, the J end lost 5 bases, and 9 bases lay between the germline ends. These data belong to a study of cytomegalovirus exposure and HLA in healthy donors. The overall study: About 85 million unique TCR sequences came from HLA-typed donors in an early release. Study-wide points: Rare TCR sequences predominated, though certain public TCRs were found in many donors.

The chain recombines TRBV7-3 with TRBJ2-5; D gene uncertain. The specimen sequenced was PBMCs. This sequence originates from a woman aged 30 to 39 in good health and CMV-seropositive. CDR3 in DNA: TGTGCCAGCAGCTTAGGCGCGGCGGAGACCCAGTACTTC. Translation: CASSLGAAETQYF. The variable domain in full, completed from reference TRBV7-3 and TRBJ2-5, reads GAGVSQTPSNKVTEKGKYVELRCDPISGHTALYWYRQSLGQGPEFLIYFQGTGAADDSGLPNDRFFAVRPEGSVSTLKIQRTERGDSAVYLCASSLGAAETQYFGPGTRLLVL.